This T cell receptor beta chain was sequenced for a study of CD8 T cells in ankylosing spondylitis. This clonotype was seen only a few times. With 4 bases removed from V and 3 bases from J, the gap between germline ends came to 17 bases. The CDR3 loop spans 16 amino acids. The germline CDR1 and CDR2 sequences are MGHRA and YSYEKL. Using its own MiXCR run on the 5' RACE reads, TCRdb lists one record per CDR3 protein. The sample shows approximately 350,000 distinct CDR3 sequences, approximately 20% of them seen only once. The sequencing sample was made of blood, either unsorted or a sorted T cell fraction (not recorded which). The TCR was taken from a male donor with ankylosing spondylitis or in good health (not recorded which). This chain uses TRBV4-1 with TRBJ2-3; D gene unclear. The CDR3 protein is CASSPEAALGTDTQYF. CDR3 nucleotide sequence: TGCGCCAGCAGCCCCGAGGCCGCCCTTGGGACAGATACGCAGTATTTT.